This T cell receptor (beta chain) derives from a study of blood T cell repertoires in COVID-19. Overall study: Material from acute and convalescent COVID-19 was sourced from the United States, Italy and Spain. PBMCs, B-cell-depleted T cells, or T cells were the source of the cDNA or gDNA that made up the material.

In the original workflow: Counts of nucleated cells, estimated from reference gene primer amplification, were obtained. Clones were sequenced by immunoSEQ multiplex PCR, and TCRdb holds only the in-frame ones, with some missing. V and J calls and clone size are given by that table; D and trimming were obtained from the DNA. The sample has 200,000 to 300,000 clones, roughly 90% seen once. From germline, CDR1 is PRHDT and CDR2 FYEKMQ (reference sequence). There are 15 residues in the CDR3. Trimming removed 5 bases at V and 1 base at J, with 14 bases between. Input material: peripheral blood. The clonotype was recovered from a man in his fifties or sixties with acute or convalescent COVID-19. The chain employs TRBV13 and TRBJ1-1; D is undetermined. CDR3 nucleotide sequence: TGTGCCAGCAGCCCCCGGGTTAGAGCGAACACTGAAGCTTTCTTT. It is translated as CASSPRVRANTEAFF.